This entry describes one T cell receptor beta chain. Its antigen is still unknown. This entry belongs to a study of T-cell memory formation after mild COVID-19. General study points: Balance between CD4 and CD8 was seen in clones contracting day 15 to 85, and a CD4+ lean was seen in later expanders. Memory sampled before infection contained some responding clones, suggesting cross-reactive memory joined. Among CD4+ contracting clones, most were CM and EM, and CD8+ ones EMRA.

The CDR3 length is 12 residues. Germline lookup yields CDR1 SEHNR and CDR2 FQNEAQ (reference sequence). Trimming removed 4 bases at V and 5 bases at J, with 8 bases between. Employing constant-segment primers, 5'RACE generated TCR alpha and TCR beta cDNA libraries bearing sample barcodes and UMIs. TCRdb called the 5' RACE reads again in MiXCR, with one record for every CDR3 protein. Here the sample spans 250,000 to 400,000 distinct CDR3 sequences, around 15% being singletons. This clonotype originated in a man aged 18 to 29 who had mild COVID-19 (a few samples of this study predate the infection). Cell type and time point are not known. The material sequenced was PBMCs or a T cell subset sorted from them (not recorded which). This sequence joins TRBV7-9 and TRBJ1-2; a weak D match, TRBD1 (6 bases). Written as DNA, the CDR3 is TGTGCCAGCAGCTCAACAGGGTATGGCTACACCTTC. Its translation: CASSSTGYGYTF.